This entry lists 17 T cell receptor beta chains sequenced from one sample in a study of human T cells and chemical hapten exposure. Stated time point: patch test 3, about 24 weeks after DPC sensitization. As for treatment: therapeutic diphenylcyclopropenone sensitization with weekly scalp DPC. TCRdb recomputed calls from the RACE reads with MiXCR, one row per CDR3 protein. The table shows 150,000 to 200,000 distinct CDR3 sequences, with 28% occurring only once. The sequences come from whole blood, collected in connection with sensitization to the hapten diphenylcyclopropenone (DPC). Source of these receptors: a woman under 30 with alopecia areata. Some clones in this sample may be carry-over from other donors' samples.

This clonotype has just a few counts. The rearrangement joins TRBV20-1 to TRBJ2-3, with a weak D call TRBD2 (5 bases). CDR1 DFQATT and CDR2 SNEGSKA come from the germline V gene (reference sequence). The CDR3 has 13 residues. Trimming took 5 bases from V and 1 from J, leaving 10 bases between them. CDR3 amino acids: CSALRTRTDTQYF. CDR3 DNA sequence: TGCAGTGCTCTCCGGACTCGCACAGATACGCAGTATTTT.

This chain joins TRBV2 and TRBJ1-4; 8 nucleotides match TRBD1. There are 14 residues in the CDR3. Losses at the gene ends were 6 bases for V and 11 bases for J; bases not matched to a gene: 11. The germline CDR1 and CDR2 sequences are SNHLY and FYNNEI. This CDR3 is CASRFETGAPKLFF. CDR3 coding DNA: TGTGCCAGCAGATTCGAGACAGGGGCACCTAAACTGTTTTTT.

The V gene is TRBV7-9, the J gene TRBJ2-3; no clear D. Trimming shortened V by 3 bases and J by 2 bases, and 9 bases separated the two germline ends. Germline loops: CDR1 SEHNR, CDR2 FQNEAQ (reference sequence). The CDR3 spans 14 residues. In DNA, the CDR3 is TGTGCCAGCAGCTTCCTTGGGCTCACAGATACGCAGTATTTT. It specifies CASSFLGLTDTQYF.

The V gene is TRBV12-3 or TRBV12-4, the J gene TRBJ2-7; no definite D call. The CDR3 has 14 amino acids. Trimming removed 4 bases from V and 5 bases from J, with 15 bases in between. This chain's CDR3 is CASSWRSNGHEQYF. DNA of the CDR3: TGTGCCAGCAGTTGGCGTAGCAACGGCCACGAGCAGTACTTC.

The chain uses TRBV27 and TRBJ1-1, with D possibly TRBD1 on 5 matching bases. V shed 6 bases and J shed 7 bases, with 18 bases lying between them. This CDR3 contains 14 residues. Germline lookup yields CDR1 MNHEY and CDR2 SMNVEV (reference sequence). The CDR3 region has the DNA TGTGCCAGCAGCCGGGGGACCGGAAGCCTTGAAGCTTTCTTT. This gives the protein CASSRGTGSLEAFF.

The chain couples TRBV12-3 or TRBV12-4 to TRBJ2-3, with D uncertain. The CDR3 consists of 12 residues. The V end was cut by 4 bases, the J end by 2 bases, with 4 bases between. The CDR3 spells CASSYVTDTQYF. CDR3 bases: TGTGCCAGCAGTTATGTCACAGATACGCAGTATTTT.

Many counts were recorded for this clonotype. CDR3 sequence: CATSAVSVSSYNEQFF. The DNA for the CDR3 is TGTGCCACCAGTGCGGTGTCGGTGAGCTCCTACAATGAGCAGTTCTTC. This chain connects TRBV24-1 to TRBJ2-1; no clear D gene. There are 16 residues in the CDR3. V was shortened by 5 bases and J by 0 bases, with 13 bases between the two germline ends. Germline-derived CDR1 and CDR2 are KGHDR and SFDVKD.

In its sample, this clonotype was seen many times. The CDR3 is CASSESPTGELFF. The CDR3 region has the DNA TGTGCCAGCAGTGAATCCCCGACCGGGGAGCTGTTTTTT. The chain is built from TRBV6-1 and TRBJ2-2, with D unresolved. The CDR3 spans 13 residues. The V gene lost 2 bases and the J gene lost 5 bases, with 6 bases spanning the gap. In germline, CDR1 is MNHNS, CDR2 SASEGT.

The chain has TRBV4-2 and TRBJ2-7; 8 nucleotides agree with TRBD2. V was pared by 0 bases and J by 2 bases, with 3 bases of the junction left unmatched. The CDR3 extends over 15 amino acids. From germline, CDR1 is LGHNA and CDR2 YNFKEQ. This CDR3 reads CASSQDRGGAYEQYF. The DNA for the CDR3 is TGTGCCAGCAGCCAAGATCGGGGGGGGGCCTACGAGCAGTACTTC.

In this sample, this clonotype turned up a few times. CDR3 sequence (DNA): TGTGCCATCGGATATTTAGAGCAGTTCTTC. Translated, it gives CAIGYLEQFF. The genes are TRBV10-3 and TRBJ2-1; D is undetermined. V was shortened by 8 bases and J by 10 bases, with 9 bases between the two germline ends. There are 10 residues in the CDR3. CDR1 and CDR2 from the germline V gene are ENHRY and SYGVKD.

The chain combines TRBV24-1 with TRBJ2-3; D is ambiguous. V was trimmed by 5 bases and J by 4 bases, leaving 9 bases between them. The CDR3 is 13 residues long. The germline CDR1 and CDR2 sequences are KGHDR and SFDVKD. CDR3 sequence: CATSVPYADTQYF. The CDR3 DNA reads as TGTGCCACCAGTGTCCCGTATGCAGATACGCAGTATTTT.

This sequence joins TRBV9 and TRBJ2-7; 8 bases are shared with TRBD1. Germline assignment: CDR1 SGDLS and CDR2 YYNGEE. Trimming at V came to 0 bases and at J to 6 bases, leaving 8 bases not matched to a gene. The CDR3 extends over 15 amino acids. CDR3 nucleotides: TGTGCCAGCAGCGTAGCCGAGACAGGGGCCCTCGAGCAGTACTTC. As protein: CASSVAETGALEQYF.

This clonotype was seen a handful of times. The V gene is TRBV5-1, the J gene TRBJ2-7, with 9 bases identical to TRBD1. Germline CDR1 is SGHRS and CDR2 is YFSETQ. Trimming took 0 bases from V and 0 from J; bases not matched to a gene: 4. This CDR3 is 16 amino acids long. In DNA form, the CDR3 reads TGCGCCAGCAGCTTGGGGGGGACAGGGAGCTCCTACGAGCAGTACTTC. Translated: CASSLGGTGSSYEQYF.

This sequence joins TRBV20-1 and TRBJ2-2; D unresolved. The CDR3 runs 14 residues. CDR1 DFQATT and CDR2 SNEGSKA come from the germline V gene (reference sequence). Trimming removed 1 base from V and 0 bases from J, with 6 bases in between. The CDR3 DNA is TGCAGTGCTAGAGCTAACACGAACACCGGGGAGCTGTTTTTT. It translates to CSARANTNTGELFF.

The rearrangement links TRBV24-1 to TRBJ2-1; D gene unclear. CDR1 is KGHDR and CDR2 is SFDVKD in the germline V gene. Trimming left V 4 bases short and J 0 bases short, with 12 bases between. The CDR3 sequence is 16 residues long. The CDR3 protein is CATSDSGVLSYNEQFF. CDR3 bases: TGTGCCACCAGTGACTCAGGTGTGCTCTCCTACAATGAGCAGTTCTTC.

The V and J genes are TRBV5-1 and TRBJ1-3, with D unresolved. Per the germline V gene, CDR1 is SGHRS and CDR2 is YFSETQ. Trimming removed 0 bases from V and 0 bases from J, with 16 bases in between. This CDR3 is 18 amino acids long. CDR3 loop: CASSLEIGRRRSGNTIYF. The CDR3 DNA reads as TGCGCCAGCAGCTTGGAGATTGGGAGACGTCGCTCTGGAAACACCATATATTTT.

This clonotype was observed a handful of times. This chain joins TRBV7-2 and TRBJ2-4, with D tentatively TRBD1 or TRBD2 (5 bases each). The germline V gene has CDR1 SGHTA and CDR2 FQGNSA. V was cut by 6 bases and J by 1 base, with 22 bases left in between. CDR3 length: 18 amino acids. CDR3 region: CASSYLGRDVTAKNIQYF. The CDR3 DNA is TGTGCCAGCAGTTATTTGGGCCGGGACGTCACGGCCAAAAACATTCAGTACTTC.